This TCR beta chain was identified in a study of cytomegalovirus exposure and HLA in healthy donors. A multiplex PCR was run with 60 Vbeta primers and 13 Jbeta primers. Generated by immunoSEQ multiplex PCR, the TCRdb table keeps only in-frame clones and is missing some. In the table there are under 200,000 clones, 73% of which are singletons. This CDR3 spans 12 amino acids. Per germline, CDR1 SNHLY and CDR2 FYNNEI. V was cut by 8 bases and J by 0 bases, with 8 bases left in between. The sample consisted of PBMCs. V gene TRBV2 combines with J gene TRBJ2-7; D gene ambiguous. This TCR was recovered from a young woman in good health and CMV-seropositive. The DNA for the CDR3 is TGTGCCAGCTTGGGCAGCTCCTACGAGCAGTACTTC. Translation gives CASLGSSYEQYF.